Listed below are T cell receptor beta chains from one sample, sequenced in a study of tumor-infiltrating lymphocytes in glioblastoma multiforme. In TCRdb, the multiplex PCR reads were re-called with MiXCR into one record per CDR3 protein. This table holds around 30,000 distinct CDR3 sequences, approximately 60% found once. What was sequenced was brain tumor tissue. These receptors all stem from a male donor with glioblastoma. CDR3s include the opening cysteine and the closing phenylalanine or tryptophan. A D gene is named only where the DNA matches it firmly. Rows may omit the clone size; those that give it use once, few, many or a size class.

abundance | d_gene | j_gene | v_gene | CDR3nt | CDR3aa
many | TRBD1 | TRBJ1-2 | TRBV20-1 | TGCAGTGCTAGTTTACCGGGACAGGGCTATGGCTACACCTTC | CSASLPGQGYGYTF
- | - | TRBJ1-6 | TRBV11-2 | TGCGCCAGCAGCTTAGATCTGCGGGTGGTAGGATCAGCCCTCCTCTTT | CASSLDLRVVGSALLF
- | TRBD1 | TRBJ2-7 | TRBV12-3/TRBV12-4 | TGTGCCAGCAGTCAGACAGGGGAAAGGGCCAAGCAGTACTTC | CASSQTGERAKQYF
- | - | TRBJ2-5 | TRBV11-2 | TGTGCCAGCAGCTTATTTAGCCTGGAGACCCAGTACTTC | CASSLFSLETQYF
- | - | TRBJ2-2 | TRBV5-1 | TGCGCCAGCAGCTTGGCCAATAACGGGAGGAACACCGGGGAGCTGTTTTTT | CASSLANNGRNTGELFF
- | - | TRBJ2-7 | TRBV20-1 | TGCAGTGCTGGGAAGGACAGCGGAAACCACGAGCTGTACTTC | CSAGKDSGNHELYF
few | - | TRBJ1-5 | TRBV28 | TGTGCCAGCAGTAAGCCCCAGGGAGGGCAGCCCCAGCATTTT | CASSKPQGGQPQHF
- | - | TRBJ2-7 | TRBV11-3 | TGTGCAAGCAACGTAGTGGCGGGAATCCAGCAGTACTTC | CASNVVAGIQQYF
- | TRBD1 | TRBJ2-5 | TRBV11-2 | TGTGCCAGCAGCTCAATGGGACAGGGCGAGAGCGAGGCCCAGTACTTC | CASSSMGQGESEAQYF
- | TRBD2 | TRBJ2-1 | TRBV11-2 | TGTGTCAGCAGCTCCCGACTAGCGGGATGCCTCTCCTACAATGAGCAGTTCTTC | CVSSSRLAGCLSYNEQFF
- | TRBD1 | TRBJ2-5 | TRBV12-3/TRBV12-4 | TGTACCAGCAGTGGCCCGACAGGGGAGGTAGAGATCCAGTACTTC | CTSSGPTGEVEIQYF
many | - | TRBJ1-6 | TRBV28 | TGTGCCAGCAGTTTAGAACAAGAAAATTCACCCCTCCACTTT | CASSLEQENSPLHF
- | - | TRBJ2-7 | TRBV11-2 | TGTGCCAGCAGCTTAGACGTGGCGGCCGACGAGCAGTACTTC | CASSLDVAADEQYF
- | TRBD2 | TRBJ2-2 | TRBV11-2 | TGTGCCAGCACCCCCTCATTGCGCCAAGGGCTAGCGGTAAACATCGGGGAGCTGTTTTTT | CASTPSLRQGLAVNIGELFF
once | - | TRBJ2-3 | TRBV6-1 | TGTGCCAGCAGTGGTACGACGGAGATAGATACGCAGTATTTT | CASSGTTEIDTQYF
- | - | TRBJ2-3 | TRBV12-3/TRBV12-4 | TGTGCCAGCTGCGTAGCAGATATGCAGTATTTT | CASCVADMQYF
- | - | TRBJ2-1 | TRBV6-6 | TGTGCCTGCAAAGCCTCCGTAGGGCGTGGGCAGTTCTTC | CACKASVGRGQFF
few | TRBD2 | TRBJ2-3 | TRBV2 | TGTGCCAGCAGTGTGGAGCGGGATGGGTTGCAGTATTTT | CASSVERDGLQYF
few | - | TRBJ2-3 | TRBV19 | TGTGCCAGTAGTAGAAGAAGCACAGGTACGCAGTATTTT | CASSRRSTGTQYF
many | TRBD1 | TRBJ1-5 | TRBV12-3/TRBV12-4 | TGTGCCAGCAACCATCAGGGGGCTCGCTTTCAGCCCCAGCATTTT | CASNHQGARFQPQHF
- | TRBD1 | TRBJ1-3 | TRBV6-5 | TGTGCCAGCAGTGACTTTTTAGGGACAGGGAAAGTCTCTGGAAACACCATATATTTT | CASSDFLGTGKVSGNTIYF
- | - | TRBJ2-1 | TRBV10-3 | TGTACCATCAGTGACCCAGGGGTGGATTACAATGAGCAGTTCTTT | CTISDPGVDYNEQFF
- | - | TRBJ2-7 | TRBV6-1 | TGTGCCAGCAATCACAGAGGCAGCTACGAGCAGTACTTC | CASNHRGSYEQYF
many | - | TRBJ2-7 | TRBV10-2 | TGCGCCAGCAGGGGTGGGCAGGCCCGCTACGAGCAGTACTTC | CASRGGQARYEQYF
- | - | TRBJ2-1 | TRBV6-5 | TGTGCCAACAGTTACGGGCCAGGCTTCAGTGAGCAGTTCTTC | CANSYGPGFSEQFF